The 13 T cell receptor beta chains below come from one sample, sequenced in a study of blood T cell repertoires in COVID-19. Assay: immunoSEQ multiplex PCR; the TCRdb copy retains only in-frame clones and omits some. The sample records hundreds of thousands of clones, 82% being singletons. Sequenced input: peripheral blood. These receptors were obtained from a woman aged 80 or over with active or convalescent COVID-19.

The chain couples TRBV6-2 or TRBV6-3 to TRBJ1-1; the D gene is possibly TRBD1 (5 bases). Germline lookup yields CDR1 MNHEY and CDR2 SVGEGT. The CDR3 has 15 residues. The V end was cut by 5 bases, the J end by 3 bases, with 16 bases between. CDR3 region: CASSSWSQGDTEAFF. CDR3 DNA: TGTGCCAGCAGTAGTTGGAGCCAAGGGGACACTGAAGCTTTCTTT.

The chain is built from TRBV5-1 and TRBJ2-1; 9 bases map to TRBD1. CDR3 length: 14 amino acids. Germline V lookup: CDR1 SGHRS, CDR2 YFSETQ. The V segment lost 4 bases and the J segment 9 bases; nucleotides outside the gene matches: 8. Here the CDR3 reads CASSAGTGSGEQFF. The CDR3 DNA sequence: TGCGCCAGCAGCGCCGGGACAGGGTCAGGTGAGCAGTTCTTC.

The chain is built from TRBV5-1 and TRBJ1-6; D is undetermined. V was trimmed by 3 bases and J by 8 bases, leaving 18 bases between them. Germline V gene sequence: CDR1 SGHRS, CDR2 YFSETQ. The CDR3 is made up of 16 amino acids. The CDR3 sequence: CASSYDLTDPYSPLHF. Written as DNA, the CDR3 is TGCGCCAGCAGCTACGATTTAACAGACCCGTATTCACCCCTCCACTTT.

This clone was found a few times. The V call is TRBV3-1 (or the pseudogene TRBV3-2), the J call TRBJ1-2; D gene ambiguous. This CDR3 comprises 12 residues. V gave up 3 bases and J gave up 6 bases, with 8 bases separating them. CDR1 and CDR2 from the germline V gene are LGHDT and YNNKEL (reference sequence). CDR3 nucleotide sequence: TGTGCCAGCAGCCAGGGGAGGGATGGCTACACCTTC. Encoded protein: CASSQGRDGYTF.

The CDR3 DNA reads as TGTGCCAGCAGTCGGGACAGGAGGTATCAGCCCCAGCATTTT. Protein product: CASSRDRRYQPQHF. The chain employs TRBV28 and TRBJ1-5; TRBD1 agrees at 8 bases. Per germline, CDR1 MDHEN and CDR2 SYDVKM. CDR3 size: 14 residues. Germline trimming cut 5 bases from V and 5 bases from J; bases unmatched to any gene: 5. Looking up the rest from reference TRBV28 and TRBJ1-5 gives the full variable domain: DVKVTQSSRYLVKRTGEKVFLECVQDMDHENMFWYRQDPGLGLRLIYFSYDVKMKEKGDIPEGYSVSREKKERFSLILESASTNQTSMYLCASSRDRRYQPQHFGDGTRLSIL.

The rearrangement links TRBV3-1 (or the pseudogene TRBV3-2) to TRBJ1-5, with 9 nucleotides matching TRBD1. This CDR3 comprises 19 residues. V shed 4 bases, J shed 1 base, and the junction held 14 bases outside the gene matches. Per the germline V gene, CDR1 is LGHDT and CDR2 is YNNKEL (reference sequence). For the CDR3, the DNA is TGTGCCAGCAGCCCCCAGGGACAGGGTGGGACGGGAAGCAATCAGCCCCAGCATTTT. Protein sequence: CASSPQGQGGTGSNQPQHF.

Only a few counts were recorded for this clone. The chain joins TRBV2 to TRBJ2-3; weak D call: TRBD1 (6 bases). V was trimmed by 5 bases and J by 9 bases, leaving 21 bases between them. The CDR3 runs 15 residues. Germline assignment: CDR1 SNHLY and CDR2 FYNNEI. CDR3 sequence reads: CASSNPGQSWVTQYF. In nucleotides, the CDR3 is TGTGCCAGCAGTAATCCGGGACAAAGTTGGGTCACGCAGTATTTT.

The chain employs TRBV7-9 and TRBJ2-7, with 9 positions matching TRBD1. Germline CDR1 SEHNR, CDR2 FQNEAQ (reference sequence). V gave up 1 base and J gave up 2 bases; unmatched junction bases: 0. This CDR3 is 14 amino acids long. CDR3 sequence reads: CASSLGTGAYEQYF. The CDR3 DNA reads as TGTGCCAGCAGCTTAGGGACAGGGGCCTACGAGCAGTACTTC.

The chain links TRBV2 to TRBJ2-1, with 7 bases aligning to TRBD1. Trimming took 4 bases from V and 1 from J; bases not matched to a gene: 7. The germline gives CDR1 SNHLY, CDR2 FYNNEI. There are 16 residues in the CDR3. CDR3 protein: CASSGEGGDSYNEQFF. DNA for the CDR3: TGTGCCAGCAGTGGAGAAGGGGGCGATTCCTACAATGAGCAGTTCTTC. The whole variable domain, remainder taken from reference TRBV2 and TRBJ2-1, is EPEVTQTPSHQVTQMGQEVILRCVPISNHLYFYWYRQILGQKVEFLVSFYNNEISEKSEIFDDQFSVERPDGSNFTLKIRSTKLEDSAMYFCASSGEGGDSYNEQFFGPGTRLTVL.

The CDR3 nucleotides read TGCGCCAGCAGCTCGAACCCGGGATTCATGGCAGGCTACGAGCAGTACTTC. Amino acid sequence: CASSSNPGFMAGYEQYF. The V gene is TRBV5-1, the J gene TRBJ2-7; a weak D match, TRBD2 (5 bases). Trimming cost V 3 bases and J 3 bases, with 22 bases left between them. Germline loops: CDR1 SGHRS, CDR2 YFSETQ. There are 17 residues in the CDR3. The full variable domain, completed using reference TRBV5-1 and TRBJ2-7, is KAGVTQTPRYLIKTRGQQVTLSCSPISGHRSVSWYQQTPGQGLQFLFEYFSETQRNKGNFPGRFSGRQFSNSRSEMNVSTLELGDSALYLCASSSNPGFMAGYEQYFGPGTRLTVT.

This chain links TRBV4-1 with TRBJ1-1, with 7 bases fitting TRBD1. V lost 2 bases to trimming and J lost 1 base; unmatched junction nucleotides: 7. The V gene's germline CDR1 is MGHRA and CDR2 YSYEKL. This CDR3 spans 16 amino acids. CDR3 protein: CASSQPLTGRNTEAFF. The CDR3 DNA follows: TGCGCCAGCAGCCAACCTCTGACAGGGCGGAACACTGAAGCTTTCTTT.

The V and J genes are TRBV10-1 and TRBJ1-1; D unresolved. In germline, CDR1 is WNHNN, CDR2 SYGVQD (reference sequence). V was pared by 4 bases and J by 0 bases, with 6 bases between. The CDR3 has 13 residues. CDR3 bases: TGCGCCAGCAGTGTGAACATGAACACTGAAGCTTTCTTT. It translates to CASSVNMNTEAFF.

V usage is TRBV5-6 and J usage is TRBJ2-1; 7 bases agree with TRBD2. This CDR3 is built from 15 residues. V lost 5 bases to trimming and J lost 5 bases; unmatched junction nucleotides: 10. In germline, CDR1 is SGHDT, CDR2 YYEEEE. The CDR3 protein is CASRSGGTLHNEQFF. As DNA, the CDR3 is TGTGCCAGCAGGTCCGGGGGGACTTTACACAATGAGCAGTTCTTC.